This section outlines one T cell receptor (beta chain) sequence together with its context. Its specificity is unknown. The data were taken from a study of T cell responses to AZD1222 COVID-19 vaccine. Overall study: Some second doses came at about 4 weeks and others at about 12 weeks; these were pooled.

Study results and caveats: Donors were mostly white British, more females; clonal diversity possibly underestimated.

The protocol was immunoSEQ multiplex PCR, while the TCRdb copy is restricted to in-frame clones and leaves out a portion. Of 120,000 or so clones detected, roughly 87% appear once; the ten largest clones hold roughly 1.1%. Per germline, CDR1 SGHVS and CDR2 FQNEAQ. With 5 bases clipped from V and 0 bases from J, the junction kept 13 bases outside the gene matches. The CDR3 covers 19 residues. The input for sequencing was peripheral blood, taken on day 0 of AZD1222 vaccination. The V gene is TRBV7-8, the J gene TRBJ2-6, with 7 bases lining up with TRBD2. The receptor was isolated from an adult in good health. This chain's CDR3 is CASSLSVGGWLSGANVLTF. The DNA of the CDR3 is TGTGCCAGCAGCCTATCGGTGGGAGGGTGGCTCTCTGGGGCCAACGTCCTGACTTTC.